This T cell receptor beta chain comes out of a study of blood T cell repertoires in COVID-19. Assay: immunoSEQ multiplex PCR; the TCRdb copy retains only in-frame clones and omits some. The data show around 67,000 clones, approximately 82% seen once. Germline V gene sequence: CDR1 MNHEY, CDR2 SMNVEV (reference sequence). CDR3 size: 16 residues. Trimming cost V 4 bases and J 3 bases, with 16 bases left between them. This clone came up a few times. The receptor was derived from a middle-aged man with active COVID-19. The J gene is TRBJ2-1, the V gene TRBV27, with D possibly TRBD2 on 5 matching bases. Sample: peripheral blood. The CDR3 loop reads CASSSPGSGLYNEQFF. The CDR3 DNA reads TGTGCCAGCAGTTCCCCAGGCAGCGGACTCTACAATGAGCAGTTCTTC.